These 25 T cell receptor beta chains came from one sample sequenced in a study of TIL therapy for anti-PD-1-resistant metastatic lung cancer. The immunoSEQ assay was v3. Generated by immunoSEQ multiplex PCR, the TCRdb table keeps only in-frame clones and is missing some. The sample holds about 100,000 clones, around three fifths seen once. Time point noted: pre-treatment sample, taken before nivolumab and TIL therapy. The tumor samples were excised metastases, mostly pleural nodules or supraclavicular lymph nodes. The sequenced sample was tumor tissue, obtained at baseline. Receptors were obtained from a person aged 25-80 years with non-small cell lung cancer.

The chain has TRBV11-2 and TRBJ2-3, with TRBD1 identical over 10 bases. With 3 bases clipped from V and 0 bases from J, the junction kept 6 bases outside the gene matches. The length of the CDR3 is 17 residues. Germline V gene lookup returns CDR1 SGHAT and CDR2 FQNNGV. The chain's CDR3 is CASSFRQGARSTDTQYF. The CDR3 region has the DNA TGTGCCAGCAGCTTCCGACAGGGGGCAAGGAGCACAGATACGCAGTATTTT. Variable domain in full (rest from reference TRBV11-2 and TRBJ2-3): EAGVAQSPRYKIIEKRQSVAFWCNPISGHATLYWYQQILGQGPKLLIQFQNNGVVDDSQLPKDRFSAERLKGVDSTLKIQPAKLEDSAVYLCASSFRQGARSTDTQYFGPGTRLTVL.

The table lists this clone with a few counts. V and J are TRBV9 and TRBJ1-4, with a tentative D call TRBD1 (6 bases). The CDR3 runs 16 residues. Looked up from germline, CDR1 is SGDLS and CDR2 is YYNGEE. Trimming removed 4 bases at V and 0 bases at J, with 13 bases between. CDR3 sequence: CASSYQGTATNEKLFF. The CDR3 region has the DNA TGTGCCAGCAGCTATCAGGGGACCGCAACTAATGAAAAACTGTTTTTT.

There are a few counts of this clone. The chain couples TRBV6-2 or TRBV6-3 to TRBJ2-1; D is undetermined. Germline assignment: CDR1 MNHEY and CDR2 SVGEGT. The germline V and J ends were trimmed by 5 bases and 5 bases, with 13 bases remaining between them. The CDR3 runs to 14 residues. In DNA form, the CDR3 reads TGTGCCAGCAGTGTCGGATTCGTTGACAATGAGCAGTTCTTC. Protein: CASSVGFVDNEQFF.

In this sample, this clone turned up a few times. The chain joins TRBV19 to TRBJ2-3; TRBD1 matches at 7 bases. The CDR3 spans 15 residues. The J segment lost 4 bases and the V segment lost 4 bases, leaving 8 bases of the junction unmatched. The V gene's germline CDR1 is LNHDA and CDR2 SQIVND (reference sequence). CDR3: CASSRLMTGSDTQYF. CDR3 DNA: TGTGCCAGTAGTAGACTTATGACAGGGTCAGATACGCAGTATTTT.

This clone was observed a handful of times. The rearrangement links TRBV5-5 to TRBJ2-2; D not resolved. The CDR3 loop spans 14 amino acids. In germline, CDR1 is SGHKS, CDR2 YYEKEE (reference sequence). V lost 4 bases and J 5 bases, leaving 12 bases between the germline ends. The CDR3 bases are TGTGCCAGCAGCATCTCGCCCGGTACCGGGGAGCTGTTTTTT. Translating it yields CASSISPGTGELFF.

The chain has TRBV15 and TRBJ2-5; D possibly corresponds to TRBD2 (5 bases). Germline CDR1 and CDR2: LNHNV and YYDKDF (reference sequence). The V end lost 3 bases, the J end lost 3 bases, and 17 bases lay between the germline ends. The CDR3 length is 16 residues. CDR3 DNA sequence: TGTGCCACCAGCAGCTTCCCGGGATCACAAAAAGAGACCCAGTACTTC. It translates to CATSSFPGSQKETQYF.

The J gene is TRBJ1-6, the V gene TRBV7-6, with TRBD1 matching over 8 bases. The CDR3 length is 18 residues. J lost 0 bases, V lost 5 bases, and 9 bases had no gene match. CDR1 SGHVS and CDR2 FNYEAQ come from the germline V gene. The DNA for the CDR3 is TGTGCCAGCAGCGGAGCCGGGACAGGCGTCTCCTATAATTCACCCCTCCACTTT. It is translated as CASSGAGTGVSYNSPLHF.

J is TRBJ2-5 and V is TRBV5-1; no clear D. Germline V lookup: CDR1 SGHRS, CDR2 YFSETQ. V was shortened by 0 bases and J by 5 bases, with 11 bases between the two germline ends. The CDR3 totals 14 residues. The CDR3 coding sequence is TGCGCCAGCAGCTTGGGCGACTCCGGGGAGACCCAGTACTTC. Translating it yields CASSLGDSGETQYF.

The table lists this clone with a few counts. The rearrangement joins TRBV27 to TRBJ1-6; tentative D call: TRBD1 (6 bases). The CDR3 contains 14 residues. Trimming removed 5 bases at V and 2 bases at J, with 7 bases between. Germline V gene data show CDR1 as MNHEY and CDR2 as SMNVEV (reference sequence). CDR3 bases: TGTGCCAGCAGTGGGGGCGCCTATAATTCACCCCTCCACTTT. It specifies CASSGGAYNSPLHF.

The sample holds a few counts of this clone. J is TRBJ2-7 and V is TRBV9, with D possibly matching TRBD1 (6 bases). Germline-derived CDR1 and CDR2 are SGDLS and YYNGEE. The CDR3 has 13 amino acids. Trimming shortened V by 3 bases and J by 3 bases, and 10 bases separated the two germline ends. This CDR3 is CASSAPDSYEQYF. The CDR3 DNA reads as TGTGCCAGCAGCGCCCCGGACAGCTACGAGCAGTACTTC.

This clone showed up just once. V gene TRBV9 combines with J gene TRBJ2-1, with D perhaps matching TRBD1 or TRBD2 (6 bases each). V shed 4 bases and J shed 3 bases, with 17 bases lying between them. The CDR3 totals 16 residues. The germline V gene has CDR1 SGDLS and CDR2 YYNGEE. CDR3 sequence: CASSPRGGRSYNEQFF. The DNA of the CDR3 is TGTGCCAGCAGCCCCAGAGGGGGGCGCAGCTACAATGAGCAGTTCTTC.

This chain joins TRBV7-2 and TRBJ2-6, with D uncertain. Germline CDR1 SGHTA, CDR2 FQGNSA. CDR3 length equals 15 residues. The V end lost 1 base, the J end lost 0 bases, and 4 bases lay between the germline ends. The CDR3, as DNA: TGTGCCAGCAGCTTAGACAGCTCTGGGGCCAACGTCCTGACTTTC. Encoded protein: CASSLDSSGANVLTF.

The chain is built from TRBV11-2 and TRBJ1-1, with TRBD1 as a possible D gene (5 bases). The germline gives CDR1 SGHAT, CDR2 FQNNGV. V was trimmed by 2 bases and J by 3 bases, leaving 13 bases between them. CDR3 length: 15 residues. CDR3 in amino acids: CASSLNSRGDTEAFF. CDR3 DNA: TGTGCCAGCAGCTTAAACAGCCGAGGGGACACTGAAGCTTTCTTT.

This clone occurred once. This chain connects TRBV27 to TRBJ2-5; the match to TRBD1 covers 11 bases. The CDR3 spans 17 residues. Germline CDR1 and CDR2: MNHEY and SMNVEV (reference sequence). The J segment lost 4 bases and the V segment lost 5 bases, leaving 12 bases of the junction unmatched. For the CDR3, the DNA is TGTGCCAGCAGTACCGAGATGGACAGGGGGCGGAGAGAGACCCAGTACTTC. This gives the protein CASSTEMDRGRRETQYF.

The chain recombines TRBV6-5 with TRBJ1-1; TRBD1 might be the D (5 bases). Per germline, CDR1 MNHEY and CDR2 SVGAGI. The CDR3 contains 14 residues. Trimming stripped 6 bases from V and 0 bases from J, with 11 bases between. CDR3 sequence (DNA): TGTGCCAGCAGGCGACAGACCATGAACACTGAAGCTTTCTTT. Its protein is CASRRQTMNTEAFF.

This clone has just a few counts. CDR3 sequence (DNA): TGTGCCAGCACGATAGAAGTTCGGAACACCATATATTTT. This codes for CASTIEVRNTIYF. The J gene is TRBJ1-3, the V gene TRBV2; D uncertain. Germline assignment: CDR1 SNHLY and CDR2 FYNNEI. The CDR3 consists of 13 residues. The V end was cut by 7 bases, the J end by 7 bases, with 14 bases between.

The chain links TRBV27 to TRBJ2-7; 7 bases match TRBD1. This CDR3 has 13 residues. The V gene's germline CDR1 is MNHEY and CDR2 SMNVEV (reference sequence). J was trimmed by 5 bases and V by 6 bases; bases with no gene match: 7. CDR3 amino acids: CASRSTGTNEQYF. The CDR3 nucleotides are TGTGCCAGCAGGTCGACAGGGACAAACGAGCAGTACTTC.

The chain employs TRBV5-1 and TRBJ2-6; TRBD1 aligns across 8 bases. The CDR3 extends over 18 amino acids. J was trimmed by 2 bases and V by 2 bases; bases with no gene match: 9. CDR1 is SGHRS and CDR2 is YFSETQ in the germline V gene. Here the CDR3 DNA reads TGCGCCAGCAGCTTTACTCAGGGGGCGCTTCCTGGGGCCAACGTCCTGACTTTC. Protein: CASSFTQGALPGANVLTF.

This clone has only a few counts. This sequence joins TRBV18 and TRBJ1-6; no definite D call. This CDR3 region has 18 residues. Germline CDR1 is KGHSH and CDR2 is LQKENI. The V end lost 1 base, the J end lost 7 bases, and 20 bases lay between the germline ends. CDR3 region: CASSPLSTKAGPNSPLHF. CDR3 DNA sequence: TGTGCCAGCTCACCACTTTCGACGAAGGCAGGCCCAAATTCACCCCTCCACTTT.

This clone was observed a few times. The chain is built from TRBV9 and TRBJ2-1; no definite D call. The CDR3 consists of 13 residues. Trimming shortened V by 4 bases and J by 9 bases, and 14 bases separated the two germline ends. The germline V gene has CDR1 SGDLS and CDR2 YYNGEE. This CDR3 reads CASSSRPDGEQFF. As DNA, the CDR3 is TGTGCCAGCAGCTCCCGACCGGACGGTGAGCAGTTCTTC. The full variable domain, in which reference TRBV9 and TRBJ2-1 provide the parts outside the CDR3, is DSGVTQTPKHLITATGQRVTLRCSPRSGDLSVYWYQQSLDQGLQFLIQYYNGEERAKGNILERFSAQQFPDLHSELNLSSLELGDSALYFCASSSRPDGEQFFGPGTRLTVL.

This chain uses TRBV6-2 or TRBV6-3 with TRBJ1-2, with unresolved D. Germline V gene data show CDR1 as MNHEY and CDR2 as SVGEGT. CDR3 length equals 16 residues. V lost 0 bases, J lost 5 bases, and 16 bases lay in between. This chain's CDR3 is CASSYSMEAAEYGYTF. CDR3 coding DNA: TGTGCCAGCAGTTACTCGATGGAGGCGGCGGAGTATGGCTACACCTTC.

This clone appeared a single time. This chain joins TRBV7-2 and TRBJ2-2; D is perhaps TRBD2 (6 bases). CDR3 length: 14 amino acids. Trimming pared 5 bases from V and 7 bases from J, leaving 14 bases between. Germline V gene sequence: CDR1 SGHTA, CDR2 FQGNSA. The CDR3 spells CASSLTGAVGELFF. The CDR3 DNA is TGTGCCAGCAGCCTGACGGGAGCCGTCGGGGAGCTGTTTTTT.

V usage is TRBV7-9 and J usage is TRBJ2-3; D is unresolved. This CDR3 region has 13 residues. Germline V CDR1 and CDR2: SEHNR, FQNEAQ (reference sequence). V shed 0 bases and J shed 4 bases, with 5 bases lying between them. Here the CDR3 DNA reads TGTGCCAGCAGCTTAGCAGGAGCAGATACGCAGTATTTT. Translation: CASSLAGADTQYF.

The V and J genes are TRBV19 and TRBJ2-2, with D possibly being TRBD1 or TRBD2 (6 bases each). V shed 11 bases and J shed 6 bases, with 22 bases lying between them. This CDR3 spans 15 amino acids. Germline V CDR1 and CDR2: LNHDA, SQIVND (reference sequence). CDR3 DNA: TGTGCCTCCTCATTCGGGGGCAGGGAATCCGGGGAGCTGTTTTTT. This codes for CASSFGGRESGELFF.

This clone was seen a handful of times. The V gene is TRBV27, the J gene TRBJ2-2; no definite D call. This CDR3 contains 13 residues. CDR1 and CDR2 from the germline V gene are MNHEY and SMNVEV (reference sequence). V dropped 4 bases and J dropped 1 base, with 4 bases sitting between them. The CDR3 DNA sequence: TGTGCCAGCAGTTATTTGAACACCGGGGAGCTGTTTTTT. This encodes CASSYLNTGELFF.